Given below is one T cell receptor beta chain in context. Its target is not known. RNA transcripts served as template for amplifying TCR beta CDR3 sequences. Second-round multiplex PCR came after first-round RT-PCR with HTBI primers. TCRdb passed the multiplex PCR reads through MiXCR, listing each CDR3 protein once. Here the sample spans around 400,000 distinct CDR3 sequences, around 16% being singletons. V shed 3 bases and J shed 5 bases, with 14 bases lying between them. The CDR3 loop spans 13 amino acids. Per germline, CDR1 GTSNPN and CDR2 SVGIG (reference sequence). This sample stems from a study of Graves' ophthalmopathy and Graves' hyperthyroidism. Study-level background: Peripheral blood sampling occurred at initial diagnosis, before any treatment. Study results and caveats: The model's ophthalmopathy progression predictions had about 69% sensitivity and over 72% specificity.

The sequenced sample consisted of peripheral blood. This TCR came from a woman between 18 and 29 years old with Graves' ophthalmopathy. The chain is built from TRBV30 and TRBJ2-7, with D uncertain. CDR3 in DNA: TGTGCCTGGAGGCAGGACCTCTCGAACGAGCAGTACTTC. Residues: CAWRQDLSNEQYF. The entire variable domain, with the rest obtained from reference TRBV30 and TRBJ2-7, is as follows: SQTIHQWPATLVQPVGSPLSLECTVEGTSNPNLYWYRQAAGRGLQLLFYSVGIGQISSEVPQNLSASRPQDRQFILSSKKLLLSDSGFYLCAWRQDLSNEQYFGPGTRLTVT.